This TCR beta chain was recovered during a study of naive CD8 T cells in extremely preterm neonates. Study outcomes and limitations: Term neonates about 0.4%, young children about 0.029%, adults approximately 0.0091%; preterm neonates shared 2.7%. Limitations included small sample size and variable preterm productive templates. Preterm neonate repertoires were significantly less rich by iChao1 than others.

This clone occurred once. Its cognate antigen is unknown. CDR3 length: 14 amino acids. Trimming removed 6 bases from V and 6 bases from J; junction bases left unmatched: 9. CDR1 and CDR2 (germline): MNHEY, SVGAGI. Here immunoSEQ multiplex PCR was the method, and the copy in TCRdb shows in-frame clones only, minus some. The data show several thousand clones, 95% to 98% seen once. Sorted cells: live naive CD8+ T cells, CD45RA+CCR7+, Annexin V-negative. The rearrangement uses TRBV6-5 and TRBJ2-3, with TRBD1 matching 7 bases. Sequenced input: naive CD8+ T cells from blood. The receptor's source is a human donor in good health. The CDR3 region is CASRSRQGYDTQYF. CDR3 nucleotides: TGTGCCAGCAGATCCAGACAGGGATACGATACGCAGTATTTT.